This T cell receptor (beta chain) was identified during a study of cytomegalovirus exposure and HLA in healthy donors. The PCR contained 60 Vbeta and 13 Jbeta primers. Only in-frame clones appear in the TCRdb table, and some are missing; sequencing was by immunoSEQ multiplex PCR. The data show around 170,000 clones, roughly 80% seen once. General study findings and limits: According to the study, some 160 TCR beta chains were cytomegalovirus-associated. The authors later linked a missense DCLRE1C variant to TCR beta V- and J-gene trimming.

CDR3 length: 15 residues. CDR1 is LGHNA and CDR2 is YSLEER in the germline V gene. The ends were cut back, 3 bases at V and 8 bases at J, with 14 bases in the middle. Points on this clone: Its antigen is not identified.

The chain has TRBV4-3 and TRBJ1-6, with D perhaps TRBD1 (5 bases). The receptor was isolated from a man aged 35 to 55 in good health and CMV-seropositive. The sequenced sample consisted of PBMCs. This CDR3 is CASSQFSGPDSPLHF. The CDR3 DNA follows: TGCGCCAGCAGCCAGTTTTCAGGGCCTGATTCACCCCTCCACTTT.